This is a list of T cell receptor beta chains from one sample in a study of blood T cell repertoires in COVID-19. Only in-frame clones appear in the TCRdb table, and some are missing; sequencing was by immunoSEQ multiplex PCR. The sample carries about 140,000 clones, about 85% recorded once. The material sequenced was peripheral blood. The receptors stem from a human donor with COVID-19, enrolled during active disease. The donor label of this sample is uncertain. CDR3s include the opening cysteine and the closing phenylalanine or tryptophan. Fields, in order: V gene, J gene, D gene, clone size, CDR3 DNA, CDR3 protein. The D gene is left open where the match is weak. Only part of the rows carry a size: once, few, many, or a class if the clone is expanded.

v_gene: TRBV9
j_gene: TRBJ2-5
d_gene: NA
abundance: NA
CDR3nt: TGTGCCAGCAGCGCCCGGGACAATCTCCAAGAGACCCAGTACTTC
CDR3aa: CASSARDNLQETQYF

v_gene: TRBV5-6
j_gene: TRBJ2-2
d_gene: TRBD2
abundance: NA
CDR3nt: TGTGCCAGCAGCTTGACTAGCGGGACCGGGGAGCTGTTTTTT
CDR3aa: CASSLTSGTGELFF

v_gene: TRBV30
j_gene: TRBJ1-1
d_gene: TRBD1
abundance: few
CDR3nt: TGTGCCTGGAGTGTACGAGAGGGGGCGTGGACTGAAGCTTTCTTT
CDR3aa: CAWSVREGAWTEAFF

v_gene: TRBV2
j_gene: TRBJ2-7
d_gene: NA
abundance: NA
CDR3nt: TGTGCCAGCGAGGGAGCGGCATTCTACGAGCAGTACTTC
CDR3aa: CASEGAAFYEQYF

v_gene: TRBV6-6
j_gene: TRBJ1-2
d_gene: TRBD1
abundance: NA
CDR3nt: TGTGCCAGCAGTTACTCGCAGGGGGCGGAGGGGGGCTACACCTTC
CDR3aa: CASSYSQGAEGGYTF

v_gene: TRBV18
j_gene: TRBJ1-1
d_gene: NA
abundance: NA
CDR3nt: TGTGCCAGCTCACCACGGGGCAGGAACACTGAAGCTTTCTTT
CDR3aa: CASSPRGRNTEAFF

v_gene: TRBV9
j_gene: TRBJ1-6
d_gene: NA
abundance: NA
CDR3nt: TGTGCCAGCAGCGTAGCGGGAGGGTCGGTAGAACCCCTCCACTTT
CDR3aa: CASSVAGGSVEPLHF

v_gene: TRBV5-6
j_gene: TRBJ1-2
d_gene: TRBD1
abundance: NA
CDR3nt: TGTGCCAGCAGCTTGCCAGGGGGGTATGGCTACACCTTC
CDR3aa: CASSLPGGYGYTF

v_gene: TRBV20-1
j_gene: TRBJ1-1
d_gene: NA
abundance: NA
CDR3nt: TGCAGTGCTAGACCTGGGGGGGGCGCTTTCTTT
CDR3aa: CSARPGGGAFF

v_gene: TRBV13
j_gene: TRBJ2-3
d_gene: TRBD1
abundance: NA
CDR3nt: TGTGCCAGCAGTCCCGGGACAGGGACAGATACGCAGTATTTT
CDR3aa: CASSPGTGTDTQYF

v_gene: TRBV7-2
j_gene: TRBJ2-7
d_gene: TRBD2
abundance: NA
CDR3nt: TGTGCCAGCAGCCCAACCTTATTGGGACTAGCCAACGAGCAGTACTTC
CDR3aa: CASSPTLLGLANEQYF

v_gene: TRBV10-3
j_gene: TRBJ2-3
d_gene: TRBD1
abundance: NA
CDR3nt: TGTGCCATCAGTCGCGGACAGGGGGCGCCCGGAGATACGCAGTATTTT
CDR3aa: CAISRGQGAPGDTQYF

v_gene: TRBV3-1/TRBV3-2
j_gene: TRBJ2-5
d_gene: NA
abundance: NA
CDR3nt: TGTGCCAGCAGCCAAGGTGGGTCCGGGAACGGAGAGACCCAGTACTTC
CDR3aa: CASSQGGSGNGETQYF

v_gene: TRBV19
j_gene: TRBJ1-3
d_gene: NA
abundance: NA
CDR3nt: TGTGCCAGTGGGGGGGTTACCTCTGGAAACACCATATATTTT
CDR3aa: CASGGVTSGNTIYF

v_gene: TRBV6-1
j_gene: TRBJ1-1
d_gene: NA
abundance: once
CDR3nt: TGTGCCAGCAGTGAAGCGTTGGACACGAACACTGAAGCTTTCTTT
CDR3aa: CASSEALDTNTEAFF

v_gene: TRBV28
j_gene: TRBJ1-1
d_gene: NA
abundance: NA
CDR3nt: TGTGCCAGCAGTTTTAGGGGGAGTATGAACACTGAAGCTTTCTTT
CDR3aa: CASSFRGSMNTEAFF

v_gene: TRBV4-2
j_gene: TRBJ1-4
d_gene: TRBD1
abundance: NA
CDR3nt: TGTGCCAGCAGCCGCCCCGACAGGGAAAAAGGGGAAAAACTGTTTTTT
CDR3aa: CASSRPDREKGEKLFF

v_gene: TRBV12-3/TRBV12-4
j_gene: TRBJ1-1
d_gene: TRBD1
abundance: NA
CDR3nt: TGTGCCAGCAACTTCGGGACAGGCGCTGAAGCTTTCTTT
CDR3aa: CASNFGTGAEAFF

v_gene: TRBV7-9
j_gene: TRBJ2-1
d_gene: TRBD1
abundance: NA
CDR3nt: TGTGCCAGCAGTTCTACGGGACAGGCTAATGAGCAGTTCTTC
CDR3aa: CASSSTGQANEQFF

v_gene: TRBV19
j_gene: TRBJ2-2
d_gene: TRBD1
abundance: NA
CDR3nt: TGTGCCAGTAGTATCAGACAGGGTGCCGGGGAGCTGTTTTTT
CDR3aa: CASSIRQGAGELFF

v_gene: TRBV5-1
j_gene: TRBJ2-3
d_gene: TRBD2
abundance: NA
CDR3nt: TGCGCCAGCAGCCGAGGACTAGCCGGCACAGATACGCAGTATTTT
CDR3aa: CASSRGLAGTDTQYF

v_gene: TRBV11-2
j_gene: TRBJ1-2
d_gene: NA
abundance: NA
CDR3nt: TGTGCCAGCAGCTTATCAGGGCATGGCTACACCTTC
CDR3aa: CASSLSGHGYTF

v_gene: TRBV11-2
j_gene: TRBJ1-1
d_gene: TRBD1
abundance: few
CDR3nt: TGTGCCAGCAGAGCTACAGGGGATAAGTACACTGAAGCTTTCTTT
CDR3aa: CASRATGDKYTEAFF

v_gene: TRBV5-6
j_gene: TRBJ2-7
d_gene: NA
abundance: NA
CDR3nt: TGTGCCAGCAGCCTCACAGGGAGCTCCTACGAGCAGTACTTC
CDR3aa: CASSLTGSSYEQYF

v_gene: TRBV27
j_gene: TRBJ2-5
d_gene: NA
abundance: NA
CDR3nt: TGTGCCAGCAGTTTTGGCAGGCTAAGCGAGACCCAGTACTTC
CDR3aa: CASSFGRLSETQYF

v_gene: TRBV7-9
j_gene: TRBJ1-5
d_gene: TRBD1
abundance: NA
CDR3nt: TGTGCCAGCACTGCAGGGGGAACCGGGAGCAATCAGCCCCAGCATTTT
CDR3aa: CASTAGGTGSNQPQHF

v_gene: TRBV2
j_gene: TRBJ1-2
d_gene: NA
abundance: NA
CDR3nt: TGTGCCAGCAGGCGGAGGACTAACTATGGCTACACCTTC
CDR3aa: CASRRRTNYGYTF

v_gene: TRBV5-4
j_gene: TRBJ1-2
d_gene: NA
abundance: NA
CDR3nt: TGTGCCAGCAGCGAGGCCAGCGCCTACCCCTATGGCTACACCTTC
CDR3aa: CASSEASAYPYGYTF

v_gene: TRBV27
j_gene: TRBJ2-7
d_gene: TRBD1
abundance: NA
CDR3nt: TGTGCCAGCAGGGAACGACAGGGACCCTACGAGCAGTACTTC
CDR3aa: CASRERQGPYEQYF

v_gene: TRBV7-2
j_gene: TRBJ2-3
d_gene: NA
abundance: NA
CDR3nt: TGTGCCAGCAGCTTAAACAACTGGGAGGATACGCAGTATTTT
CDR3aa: CASSLNNWEDTQYF